This record looks at one TCR beta chain sequence and its context. The entry originates in a study of blood T cell repertoires in COVID-19. Study-level background: The study drew acute and convalescent COVID-19 samples from the United States, Italy and Spain. Sources were T cells, B-cell-depleted T cells, or PBMCs; the material itself was cDNA or gDNA.

In the study's own analysis: Estimates of nucleated cell counts were drawn from the amplification of reference gene primers. The method was immunoSEQ multiplex PCR; TCRdb's version includes in-frame clones alone and lacks a portion of them. V, J and clone size are taken as reported in that table, and D and trimming were inferred from the DNA itself. The table has about 260,000 clones, 90% seen once; the top ten hold roughly 3.6%. Losses at the gene ends were 3 bases for V and 5 bases for J; bases not matched to a gene: 3. The CDR3 is 14 amino acids. Germline values: CDR1 MGHRA, CDR2 YSYEKL. The TCR originated in a woman in her forties with acute or convalescent COVID-19. The V gene is TRBV4-1, the J gene TRBJ1-1; the match to TRBD1 covers 10 bases. Material: peripheral blood. This CDR3 reads CASSHWTGGTEAFF. The CDR3 DNA reads TGCGCCAGCAGCCATTGGACAGGGGGGACTGAAGCTTTCTTT.